This T cell receptor beta chain emerged from a study of shared clonotypes between healthy human individuals. Study background: Donors were a couple of women and a few men aged 18 to 49.

This CDR3 region has 14 residues. The germline CDR1 and CDR2 sequences are LNHNV and YYDKDF (reference sequence). Trimming shortened V by 1 base and J by 4 bases, and 7 bases separated the two germline ends. In its sample, this clone was seen a few times. Its matching antigen is unknown. Within the sample, other DNA sequences also encode this same CDR3. Profiling relied on immunoSEQ multiplex PCR, and the TCRdb table lists in-frame clones only, not all of them. The repertoire has under 130,000 clones, roughly 66% of them found once; the top ten carry approximately 25%. Whole-study findings and limits: On the whole, naive subsets had larger estimated richness than memory subsets had.

This receptor was taken from a woman younger than 45 in good health. This chain connects TRBV15 to TRBJ1-4; weak D call: TRBD1 (5 bases). The sample taken for sequencing was memory CD8+ T cells sorted from blood. The subset was: CD45RO+ cells pooled with CCR7-negative TemRA cells. The CDR3 nucleotides read TGTGCCACCAGCAGAGGGCAGGGTAATGAAAAACTGTTTTTT. This sequence encodes CATSRGQGNEKLFF. Full variable domain (outside the CDR3, taken from reference TRBV15 and TRBJ1-4): DAMVIQNPRYQVTQFGKPVTLSCSQTLNHNVMYWYQQKSSQAPKLLFHYYDKDFNNEADTPDNFQSRRPNTSFCFLDIRSPGLGDTAMYLCATSRGQGNEKLFFGSGTQLSVL.